The 9 T cell receptor beta chains below were found in one sample sequenced in a study of human T cells and chemical hapten exposure. TCRdb passed the RACE reads through MiXCR, listing each CDR3 protein once. The sample shows 250,000 or so distinct CDR3 sequences, 7.5% to 8% of them seen only once. Stated time point: pre-sensitization, week 0. Stated treatment: therapeutic diphenylcyclopropenone sensitization with weekly scalp DPC. Specimen: whole blood, collected in connection with sensitization to the hapten diphenylcyclopropenone (DPC). Receptors originate from a man younger than 35 with alopecia areata. Some clones in this sample may be carry-over from other donors' samples.

Ten or more counts support this clonotype. The rearrangement joins TRBV3-1 to TRBJ2-3, with 9 bases that match TRBD2. CDR1 and CDR2 (germline): LGHDT, YNNKEL (reference sequence). CDR3 length: 16 residues. V shed 4 bases, J shed 4 bases, and the junction held 9 bases outside the gene matches. CDR3 sequence reads: CASSRISGGVADTQYF. Written as DNA, the CDR3 is TGTGCCAGCAGCCGCATTAGCGGGGGAGTTGCAGATACGCAGTATTTT.

The gene calls are TRBV6-2 or TRBV6-3 and TRBJ2-7, with a weak D call TRBD1 (5 bases). Germline V gene sequence: CDR1 MNHEY, CDR2 SVGEGT. The CDR3 contains 14 residues. The V end was cut by 2 bases, the J end by 1 base, with 9 bases between. This CDR3 is CASSYERGSYEQYF. CDR3 DNA: TGTGCCAGCAGTTACGAAAGGGGATCCTACGAGCAGTACTTC.

The rearrangement links TRBV20-1 to TRBJ1-5; D is perhaps TRBD1 (5 bases). CDR1 is DFQATT, CDR2 SNEGSKA, per germline (reference sequence). V gave up 2 bases and J gave up 3 bases, with 8 bases separating them. The CDR3 has 13 amino acids. This CDR3 is CSARRGFNQPQHF. In DNA form, the CDR3 reads TGCAGTGCTAGAAGGGGCTTCAATCAGCCCCAGCATTTT.

Only a few counts were recorded for this clonotype. This rearrangement joins TRBV4-2 to TRBJ1-1; 9 bases are a match to TRBD1. The ends lost 3 bases at V and 4 bases at J; junction bases unmatched: 6. The CDR3 loop spans 15 amino acids. Per germline, CDR1 LGHNA and CDR2 YNFKEQ. CDR3 residues: CASSHETGGSTEAFF. The CDR3 DNA is TGTGCCAGCAGCCACGAGACAGGGGGAAGCACTGAAGCTTTCTTT.

This clonotype was detected a few times. V and J are TRBV3-1 and TRBJ1-5; 10 nucleotides agree with TRBD1. The CDR3 totals 14 residues. Losses at the gene ends were 4 bases for V and 12 bases for J; bases not matched to a gene: 9. Germline-derived CDR1 and CDR2 are LGHDT and YNNKEL (reference sequence). The CDR3 nucleotides are TGTGCCAGCAGCCGGAGGGGCGACAGGGGGCACCAGCATTTT. As protein: CASSRRGDRGHQHF.

This sequence joins TRBV12-3 or TRBV12-4 and TRBJ1-3; D is unresolved. The V gene lost 6 bases and the J gene lost 0 bases, with 24 bases spanning the gap. The CDR3 spans 19 residues. The CDR3 sequence is CASRLTEWFGPSSGNTIYF. Written as DNA, the CDR3 is TGTGCCAGCAGACTCACTGAGTGGTTCGGGCCTTCCTCTGGAAACACCATATATTTT.

The chain joins TRBV20-1 to TRBJ2-7; weak D call: TRBD1 (6 bases). This CDR3 has 12 amino acids. The germline V gene encodes CDR1 DFQATT and CDR2 SNEGSKA (reference sequence). The V end was cut by 5 bases, the J end by 3 bases, with 11 bases between. The DNA for the CDR3 is TGCAGTGCTGGGGGCACGGTCTACGAGCAGTACTTC. As protein: CSAGGTVYEQYF.

The genes are TRBV12-5 and TRBJ2-5; no clear D. The V end lost 3 bases, the J end lost 5 bases, and 10 bases lay between the germline ends. The V gene's germline CDR1 is LGHNT and CDR2 FRNRAP. CDR3 length: 13 amino acids. CDR3 amino acids: CASGFGFRETQYF. The CDR3 region has the DNA TGTGCTAGTGGTTTCGGGTTTCGTGAGACCCAGTACTTC.

In its sample, this clonotype was seen a few times. The V and J genes are TRBV2 and TRBJ1-5, with D tentatively TRBD1 (5 bases). The CDR3 contains 14 residues. V shed 3 bases and J shed 3 bases, with 9 bases lying between them. Germline V CDR1 and CDR2: SNHLY, FYNNEI. The CDR3 spells CASSDRANNQPQHF. Written as DNA, the CDR3 is TGTGCCAGCAGTGACAGGGCGAACAATCAGCCCCAGCATTTT.